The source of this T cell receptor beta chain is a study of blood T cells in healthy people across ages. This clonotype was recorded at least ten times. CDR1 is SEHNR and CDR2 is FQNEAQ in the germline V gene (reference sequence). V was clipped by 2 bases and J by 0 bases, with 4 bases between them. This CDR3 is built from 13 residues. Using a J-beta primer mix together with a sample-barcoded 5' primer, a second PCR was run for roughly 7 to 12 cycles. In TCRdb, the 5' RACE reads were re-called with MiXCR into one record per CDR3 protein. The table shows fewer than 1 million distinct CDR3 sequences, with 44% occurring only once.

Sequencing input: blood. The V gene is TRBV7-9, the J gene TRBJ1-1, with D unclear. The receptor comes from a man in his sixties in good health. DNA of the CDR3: TGTGCCAGCAGCTTAAGTATGAACACTGAAGCTTTCTTT. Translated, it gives CASSLSMNTEAFF.